Reported below is one TCR beta chain. The CDR3 totals 14 residues. V dropped 6 bases and J dropped 5; count of bases not matched to a gene: 9. Germline loops: CDR1 DFQATT, CDR2 SNEGSKA (reference sequence). One entry per CDR3 protein results from TCRdb running MiXCR on the RT-PCR reads. Among about 570,000 distinct CDR3 sequences, roughly 10% were seen once, and the ten largest hold approximately 11%. The source of the sample is a study of response to subunit inactivated influenza vaccine. The same sample was also studied in work on T cells expressing NK-cell markers. That source reports: Production of TCR beta cDNA relied on 5'RACE template switching with UMIs. Just one sequenced donor of eight was HCMV-seronegative, while seven were seropositive.

Sample: PBMCs from blood, taken on the day of vaccination. This rearrangement joins TRBV20-1 to TRBJ2-1; TRBD2 matches 8 bases. The clonotype was recovered from a man in his forties or fifties who received an inactivated influenza vaccine. The DNA of the CDR3 is TGCAGTGCCCAGGGACTAGTCTTTAACAATGAGCAGTTCTTC. It translates to CSAQGLVFNNEQFF.